Reported below is one TCR beta chain. The same CDR3 arises from other DNA sequences in this sample as well. From germline, CDR1 is MNHEY and CDR2 SMNVEV (reference sequence). Trimming cost V 5 bases and J 1 base; bases outside gene matches: 3. The CDR3 length is 15 residues. TCRdb keeps only in-frame clones here, not all; method: immunoSEQ multiplex PCR. The sample holds around 1,100 clones, over 90% seen once. This sample is part of a study of monozygotic twins with cystic fibrosis. The chain carries TRBV27 and TRBJ2-2, with 8 bases identical to TRBD1. The clonotype was recovered from a boy aged 5-17 years with cystic fibrosis. Sample: blood. CDR3 bases: TGTGCCAGCAGTCTCGGGACAGGGAACACCGGGGAGCTGTTTTTT. Residues: CASSLGTGNTGELFF.